The following is a TCR beta chain sequence with its context. The antigen remains unidentified. The authors incorporated unique molecular identifiers into the TCR beta cDNA libraries. Input of about 0.95 to 11 million T cells yielded 500,000 to 650,000 cDNA molecules. TCRdb re-called the PCR reads with MiXCR, one entry per CDR3 protein. The sample records roughly 600,000 distinct CDR3 sequences, about 40% being singletons. The data derive from a study of post-analysis software for immune sequencing data. Study-wide findings and caveats: Batch-matched samples strongly co-clustered by F measure. Patients carried several TRBV segments more frequently than controls did, and TRBV5-6, TRBV5-1 and TRBV20-1 were among them.

The CDR3 runs to 16 residues. The V end lost 0 bases, the J end lost 8 bases, and 23 bases lay between the germline ends. Germline CDR1 and CDR2: DFQATT and SNEGSKA (reference sequence). The V and J genes are TRBV20-1 and TRBJ2-7; maybe TRBD1 (6 bases). The source material was blood. The source of this sequence is a girl aged 5 to 17 with multiple sclerosis. The DNA of the CDR3 is TGCAGTGCTAGAGATAGCAGGACAGATTCACCTACGAAGCAGTACTTC. It encodes CSARDSRTDSPTKQYF.